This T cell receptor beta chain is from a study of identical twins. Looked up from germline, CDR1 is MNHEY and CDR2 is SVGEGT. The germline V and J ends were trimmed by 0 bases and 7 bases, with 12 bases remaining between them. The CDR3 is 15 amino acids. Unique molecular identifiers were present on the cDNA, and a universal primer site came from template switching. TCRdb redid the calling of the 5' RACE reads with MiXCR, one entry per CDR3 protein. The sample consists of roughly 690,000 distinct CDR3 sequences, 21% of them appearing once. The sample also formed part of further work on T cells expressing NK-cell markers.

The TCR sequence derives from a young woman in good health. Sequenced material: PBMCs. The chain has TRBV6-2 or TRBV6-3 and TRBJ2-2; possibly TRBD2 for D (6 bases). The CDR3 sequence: CASSYSRLASGELFF. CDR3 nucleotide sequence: TGTGCCAGCAGTTACTCGAGGCTAGCGAGCGGGGAGCTGTTTTTT.